The 24 T cell receptor beta chains below all came from one sample that was sequenced in a study of T-cell reconstitution after alpha-beta-depleted transplantation in children (dated by TCRdb to the mid-2010s). Libraries were constructed by PCR. Instrument used: Illumina HiSeq 2500. TCR library preparation used molecular barcoding, with unique molecular identifiers applied to normalize quantification of the TCRbeta repertoire. TCRdb passed the public sequencing reads through fastp at Q25 and MiXCR, retaining productive beta sequences. Each CDR3 protein appears once, grouped with its most common genes and DNA. This sample is represented by roughly 490,000 distinct CDR3 sequences; roughly an eighth of them were singletons. The biggest ten clones account for approximately 15% of the sample. The treatment or condition label on this specimen signifies: allogeneic hematopoietic cell transplantation with graft depleted of TCRalphabeta T cells and CD19 B cells.

The source was PBMCs, mostly from graft donor cells, collected 180 days after TCRalphabeta/CD19-depleted stem cell transplant. Every receptor here comes from a female patient aged 2-9 years who had a stem cell transplant for aplastic anemia, so the T cells may come from the graft donor.

The chain has TRBV29-1 and TRBJ1-1; no reliable D call. The CDR3 loop spans 13 amino acids. The V gene's germline CDR1 is SQVTM and CDR2 ANQGSEA. The germline V and J ends were trimmed by 5 bases and 3 bases, with 13 bases remaining between them. The CDR3: CSVSRILDTEAFF. The CDR3 bases are TGCAGCGTTTCTCGTATCCTGGACACTGAAGCTTTCTTT.

There are many counts of this clonotype. The rearrangement joins TRBV5-1 to TRBJ2-7, with a weak D call TRBD2 (5 bases). Trimming left V 6 bases short and J 5 bases short, with 15 bases between. CDR3 length: 13 residues. Germline values: CDR1 SGHRS, CDR2 YFSETQ. The CDR3: CASKERLTDEQYV. For the CDR3, the DNA is TGCGCCAGCAAGGAGCGGCTTACGGACGAGCAGTACGTC.

This clonotype was seen a handful of times. This chain uses TRBV20-1 with TRBJ2-7, with a possible D match to TRBD2 (6 bases). Trimming stripped 5 bases from V and 6 bases from J, with 17 bases between. Per the germline V gene, CDR1 is DFQATT and CDR2 is SNEGSKA (reference sequence). The CDR3 totals 13 residues. CDR3 sequence reads: CSALHRLGGEQYV. The CDR3 nucleotides read TGCAGTGCTCTCCATCGACTCGGGGGCGAGCAGTACGTC.

This clonotype was seen more than once but under ten times. The gene calls are TRBV10-3 and TRBJ2-7; D possibly corresponds to TRBD1 (6 bases). The CDR3 runs 14 residues. V lost 4 bases to trimming and J lost 3 bases, with 13 bases between them. Germline V gene data show CDR1 as ENHRY and CDR2 as SYGVKD. The CDR3 loop reads CAISGTEPFYEQYF. The CDR3 DNA is TGTGCCATCAGTGGGACAGAGCCGTTCTACGAGCAGTACTTC.

This clonotype was detected only a few times. The chain uses TRBV6-1 and TRBJ2-2, with TRBD1 matching over 7 bases. The CDR3 is 16 amino acids. Trimming took 6 bases from V and 3 from J; bases not matched to a gene: 10. Germline CDR1 reads MNHNS; CDR2 reads SASEGT. The CDR3 region is CASRGAKGADTGELFF. In DNA form, the CDR3 reads TGTGCCAGCAGGGGGGCAAAGGGGGCAGACACCGGGGAGCTGTTTTTT.

V usage is TRBV9 and J usage is TRBJ2-2; a weak D match, TRBD1 (6 bases). Trimming shortened V by 3 bases and J by 8 bases, and 14 bases separated the two germline ends. The CDR3 consists of 14 residues. CDR1 and CDR2 from the germline V gene are SGDLS and YYNGEE. CDR3 region: CASSERTAQGELFF. DNA for the CDR3: TGTGCCAGCAGCGAGAGGACAGCCCAGGGGGAGCTGTTTTTT.

The chain uses TRBV20-1 and TRBJ2-3; D may correspond to TRBD1 or TRBD2 (5 bases each). The germline CDR1 and CDR2 sequences are DFQATT and SNEGSKA (reference sequence). V was shortened by 3 bases and J by 0 bases, with 19 bases between the two germline ends. The CDR3 contains 17 residues. The CDR3 sequence is CSARSLTRDRSTDTQYF. CDR3 DNA sequence: TGCAGTGCTAGGTCCCTCACCCGGGACCGAAGCACAGATACGCAGTATTTT.

This chain links TRBV20-1 with TRBJ2-7, with TRBD2 matching 8 bases. Germline loops: CDR1 DFQATT, CDR2 SNEGSKA (reference sequence). V lost 2 bases and J lost 6; bases outside the gene matches: 9. The CDR3 totals 14 residues. The CDR3 region is CSARKGTSFFEQYF. The CDR3 coding sequence is TGCAGTGCTAGAAAAGGGACTAGTTTTTTCGAGCAGTACTTC.

This clonotype was found a few times. This rearrangement joins TRBV29-1 to TRBJ1-4; a possible D gene is TRBD1 (5 bases). The germline gives CDR1 SQVTM, CDR2 ANQGSEA. Trimming pared 2 bases from V and 7 bases from J, leaving 17 bases between. This CDR3 contains 15 residues. CDR3 amino acids: CSVESGRGLSEKLFF. CDR3 nucleotides: TGCAGCGTTGAATCGGGGCGGGGACTCAGTGAAAAACTGTTTTTT. The full variable domain, its missing parts supplied by reference TRBV29-1 and TRBJ1-4, is SAVISQKPSRDICQRGTSLTIQCQVDSQVTMMFWYRQQPGQSLTLIATANQGSEATYESGFVIDKFPISRPNLTFSTLTVSNMSPEDSSIYLCSVESGRGLSEKLFFGSGTQLSVL.

The V gene is TRBV7-9, the J gene TRBJ2-1, with 13 nucleotides matching TRBD2. Germline-derived CDR1 and CDR2 are SEHNR and FQNEAQ (reference sequence). The CDR3 is made up of 16 amino acids. V shed 3 bases, J shed 4 bases, and the junction held 3 bases outside the gene matches. DNA for the CDR3: TGTGCCAGCAGCTTTGGACTAGCGGGGGCTTACAATGAGCAGTTCTTC. This gives the protein CASSFGLAGAYNEQFF.

About this clonotype: This probably arose from a read error, given a far larger clone one base away. The J gene is TRBJ2-7, the V gene TRBV28, with D perhaps TRBD1 (6 bases). Trimming removed 7 bases at V and 4 bases at J, with 11 bases between. The CDR3 is 12 amino acids. Germline V CDR1 and CDR2: MDHEN, SYDVKM. The CDR3 reads CASISQGYEQYF. DNA of the CDR3: TGTGCCAGCATTTCCCAGGGGTACGAGCAGTACTTC.

This clonotype was counted only a few times. The chain couples TRBV20-1 to TRBJ2-1; D possibly corresponds to TRBD1 (6 bases). In germline, CDR1 is DFQATT, CDR2 SNEGSKA (reference sequence). The CDR3 consists of 11 residues. With 5 bases removed from V and 7 bases from J, the gap between germline ends came to 9 bases. This CDR3 is CSAHRENEQFF. The CDR3 coding sequence is TGCAGTGCTCACAGGGAGAATGAGCAGTTCTTC.

The chain recombines TRBV30 with TRBJ2-4, with 9 bases that match TRBD2. The CDR3 has 17 residues. V lost 0 bases, J lost 3 bases, and 9 bases stayed unmatched. Looked up from germline, CDR1 is GTSNPN and CDR2 is SVGIG (reference sequence). The CDR3 nucleotides read TGTGCCTGGAGTGTACTGCGAGCGGGAGGTGGCAAAAACATTCAGTACTTC. This encodes CAWSVLRAGGGKNIQYF.

The rearrangement uses TRBV20-1 and TRBJ2-2; D is perhaps TRBD2 (5 bases). There are 13 residues in the CDR3. Germline V CDR1 and CDR2: DFQATT, SNEGSKA (reference sequence). V was clipped by 2 bases and J by 5 bases, with 9 bases between them. The CDR3 bases are TGCAGTGCTAGATACTCGGGAACCGGGGAGCTGTTTTTT. It encodes CSARYSGTGELFF.

Only a few counts were recorded for this clonotype. The rearrangement uses TRBV12-3 or TRBV12-4 and TRBJ1-3; D is possibly TRBD1 (5 bases). Trimming left V 3 bases short and J 4 bases short, with 13 bases between. There are 15 residues in the CDR3. This CDR3 is CASSFPQGAGNTIYF. The CDR3 nucleotides read TGTGCCAGCAGTTTTCCCCAGGGAGCAGGAAACACCATATATTTT.

This clonotype has just a few counts. The CDR3 DNA reads TGCGCCAGCAGCCAAGATGTGGTCATCACGGGGGCAGATACGCAGTATTTT. Residues: CASSQDVVITGADTQYF. This sequence joins TRBV4-3 and TRBJ2-3; TRBD2 might be the D (6 bases). Trimming removed 0 bases from V and 4 bases from J, with 17 bases in between. Germline CDR1 and CDR2: LGHNA and YSLEER. The CDR3 spans 17 residues.

This clonotype was seen a few times. This chain uses TRBV4-3 with TRBJ1-2, with 10 bases identical to TRBD1. Germline V gene lookup returns CDR1 LGHNA and CDR2 YSLEER. Unmatched junction bases numbered 8, after V lost 1 base and J lost 9 bases. This CDR3 is built from 15 residues. CDR3 loop: CASSQAGTGDRSYTF. The CDR3 nucleotides are TGCGCCAGCAGCCAAGCCGGGACAGGGGATAGGAGCTACACCTTC.

The chain couples TRBV28 to TRBJ1-1; tentative D call: TRBD1 (6 bases). From germline, CDR1 is MDHEN and CDR2 SYDVKM. The CDR3 sequence is 14 residues long. V lost 0 bases and J lost 4, with 9 bases in between. The CDR3 loop reads CASSLWGGPTEAFF. The CDR3 DNA follows: TGTGCCAGCAGTTTATGGGGGGGGCCCACTGAAGCTTTCTTT.

The chain carries TRBV28 and TRBJ1-1; 7 bases match TRBD1. V gave up 6 bases and J gave up 11 bases; unmatched junction bases: 15. Germline CDR1 is MDHEN and CDR2 is SYDVKM. This CDR3 spans 14 amino acids. This CDR3 is CASSPRTGAPRAFF. The CDR3 nucleotides read TGTGCCAGCAGCCCACGGACAGGCGCCCCGCGGGCTTTCTTT.

This clonotype was seen a handful of times. The chain couples TRBV12-3 or TRBV12-4 to TRBJ2-2, with D perhaps given as TRBD1 or TRBD2 (5 bases each). The CDR3 runs 13 residues. V was pared by 6 bases and J by 7 bases, with 12 bases between. The CDR3 reads CASRLGVGGELFF. CDR3 in DNA: TGTGCCAGCAGACTAGGGGTCGGCGGGGAGCTGTTTTTT.

The chain joins TRBV28 to TRBJ1-1; D is unresolved. V was cut by 6 bases and J by 7 bases, with 24 bases left in between. CDR3 length: 16 residues. Germline-derived CDR1 and CDR2 are MDHEN and SYDVKM. The CDR3 region is CASRLGGPFSVDEAFF. DNA of the CDR3: TGTGCCAGCAGGTTAGGTGGACCTTTTTCAGTCGATGAAGCTTTCTTT.

In this sample, this clonotype turned up many times. The chain has TRBV5-6 and TRBJ2-3, with TRBD2 identical over 10 bases. V trimming: 4 bases; J trimming: 1 base; junction bases outside the gene matches: 6. The CDR3 covers 16 residues. The germline V gene encodes CDR1 SGHDT and CDR2 YYEEEE. The CDR3 protein is CASSPWTSGRTDTQYF. The CDR3 DNA is TGTGCCAGCAGCCCATGGACTAGCGGCCGCACAGATACGCAGTATTTT.

The chain joins TRBV7-9 to TRBJ2-2; D is unclear. This CDR3 is built from 16 residues. V dropped 1 base and J dropped 5 bases, with 14 bases sitting between them. Germline V lookup: CDR1 SEHNR, CDR2 FQNEAQ (reference sequence). In DNA, the CDR3 is TGTGCCAGCAGCTTAGACGTCCAGTTCCAAACCGGGGAGCTGTTTTTT. Its translation is CASSLDVQFQTGELFF. Full variable domain (outside the CDR3, taken from reference TRBV7-9 and TRBJ2-2): DTGVSQNPRHKITKRGQNVTFRCDPISEHNRLYWYRQTLGQGPEFLTYFQNEAQLEKSRLLSDRFSAERPKGSFSTLEIQRTEQGDSAMYLCASSLDVQFQTGELFFGEGSRLTVL.

The rearrangement uses TRBV5-1 and TRBJ1-1; TRBD1 aligns across 7 bases. Trimming took 3 bases from V and 0 from J; bases not matched to a gene: 11. Germline CDR1 and CDR2: SGHRS and YFSETQ. This CDR3 spans 17 amino acids. CDR3 sequence reads: CASSSGTAPFMNTEAFF. The CDR3 nucleotides read TGCGCCAGCAGCTCGGGGACAGCGCCCTTCATGAACACTGAAGCTTTCTTT. Full variable domain (rest looked up from reference TRBV5-1 and TRBJ1-1): KAGVTQTPRYLIKTRGQQVTLSCSPISGHRSVSWYQQTPGQGLQFLFEYFSETQRNKGNFPGRFSGRQFSNSRSEMNVSTLELGDSALYLCASSSGTAPFMNTEAFFGQGTRLTVV.